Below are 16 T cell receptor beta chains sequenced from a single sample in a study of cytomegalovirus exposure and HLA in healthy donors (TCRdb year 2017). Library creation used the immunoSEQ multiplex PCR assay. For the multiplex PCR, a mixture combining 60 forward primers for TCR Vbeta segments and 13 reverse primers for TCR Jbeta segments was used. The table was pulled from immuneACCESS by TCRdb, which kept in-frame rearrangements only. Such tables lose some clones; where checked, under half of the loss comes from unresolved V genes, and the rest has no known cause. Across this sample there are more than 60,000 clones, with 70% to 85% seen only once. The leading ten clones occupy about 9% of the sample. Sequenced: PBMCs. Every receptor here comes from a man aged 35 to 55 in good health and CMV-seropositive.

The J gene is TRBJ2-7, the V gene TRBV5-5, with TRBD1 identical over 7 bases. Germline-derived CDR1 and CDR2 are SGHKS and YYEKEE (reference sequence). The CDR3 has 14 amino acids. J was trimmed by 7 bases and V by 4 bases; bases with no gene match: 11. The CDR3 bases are TGTGCCAGCAGCCCCGGGACAGCCCGTGAGGAGCAGTACTTC. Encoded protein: CASSPGTAREEQYF.

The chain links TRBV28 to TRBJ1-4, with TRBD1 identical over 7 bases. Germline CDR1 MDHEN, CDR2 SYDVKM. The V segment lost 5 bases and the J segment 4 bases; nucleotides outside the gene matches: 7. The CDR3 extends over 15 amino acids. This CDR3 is CASSLRDRVNEKLFF. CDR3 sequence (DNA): TGTGCCAGCAGTCTCCGGGACAGAGTTAATGAAAAACTGTTTTTT.

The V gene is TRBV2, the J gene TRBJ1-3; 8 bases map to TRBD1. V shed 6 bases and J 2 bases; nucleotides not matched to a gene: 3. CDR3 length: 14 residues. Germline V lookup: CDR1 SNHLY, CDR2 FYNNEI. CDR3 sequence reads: CASRPTGAGNTIYF. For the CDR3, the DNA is TGTGCCAGCAGGCCGACAGGGGCTGGAAACACCATATATTTT.

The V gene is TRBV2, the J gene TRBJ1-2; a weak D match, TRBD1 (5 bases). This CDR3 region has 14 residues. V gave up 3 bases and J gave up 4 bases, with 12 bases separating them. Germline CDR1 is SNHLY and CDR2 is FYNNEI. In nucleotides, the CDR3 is TGTGCCAGCAGTGATTTTGTGACAGCCTATGGCTACACCTTC. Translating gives CASSDFVTAYGYTF.

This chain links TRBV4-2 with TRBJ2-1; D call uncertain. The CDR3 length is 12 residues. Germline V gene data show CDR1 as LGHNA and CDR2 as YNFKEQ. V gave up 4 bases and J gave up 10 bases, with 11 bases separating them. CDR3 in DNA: TGTGCCAGCAGCCCAGCTAGTTTCGAGCAGTTCTTC. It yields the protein CASSPASFEQFF.

CDR3 sequence: CASSGQLNGADQPQHF. In DNA, the CDR3 is TGTGCCAGCAGTGGCCAATTGAATGGTGCGGATCAGCCCCAGCATTTT. The V call is TRBV6-1, the J call TRBJ1-5, with D unclear. The V end was cut by 4 bases, the J end by 5 bases, with 18 bases between. The CDR3 has 16 residues. Germline CDR1 reads MNHNS; CDR2 reads SASEGT.

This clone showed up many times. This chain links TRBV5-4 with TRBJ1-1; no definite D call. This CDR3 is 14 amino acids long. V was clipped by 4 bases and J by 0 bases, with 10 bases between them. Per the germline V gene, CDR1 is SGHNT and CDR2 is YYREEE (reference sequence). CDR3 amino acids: CASSASTVNTEAFF. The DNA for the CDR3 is TGTGCCAGCAGCGCCTCAACAGTGAACACTGAAGCTTTCTTT.

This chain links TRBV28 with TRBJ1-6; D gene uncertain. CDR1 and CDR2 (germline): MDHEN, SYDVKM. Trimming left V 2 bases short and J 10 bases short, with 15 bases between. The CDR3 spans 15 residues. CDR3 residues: CASSLPPGGSSPLHF. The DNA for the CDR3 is TGTGCCAGCAGTTTACCCCCAGGCGGGTCCTCACCCCTCCACTTT.

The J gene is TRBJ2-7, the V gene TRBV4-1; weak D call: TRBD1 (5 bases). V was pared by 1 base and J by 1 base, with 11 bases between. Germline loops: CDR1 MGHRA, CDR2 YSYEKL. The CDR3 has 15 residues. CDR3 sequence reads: CASSQVKDTSYEQYF. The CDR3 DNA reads TGCGCCAGCAGCCAAGTGAAGGACACGTCCTACGAGCAGTACTTC.

CDR3: CATSRGMNTEAFF. CDR3 DNA: TGTGCCACTAGCAGAGGGATGAACACTGAAGCTTTCTTT. V and J are TRBV18 and TRBJ1-1; D is unresolved. This CDR3 contains 13 residues. CDR1 and CDR2 from the germline V gene are KGHSH and LQKENI. Trimming removed 10 bases at V and 0 bases at J, with 12 bases between. Using reference TRBV18 and TRBJ1-1 for the parts outside the CDR3, the full variable domain is NAGVMQNPRHLVRRRGQEARLRCSPMKGHSHVYWYRQLPEEGLKFMVYLQKENIIDESGMPKERFSAEFPKEGPSILRIQQVVRGDSAAYFCATSRGMNTEAFFGQGTRLTVV.

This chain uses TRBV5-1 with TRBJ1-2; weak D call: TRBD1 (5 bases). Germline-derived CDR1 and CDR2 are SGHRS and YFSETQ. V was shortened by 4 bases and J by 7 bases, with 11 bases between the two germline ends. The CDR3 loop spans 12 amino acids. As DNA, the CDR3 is TGCGCCAGCAGCATACAAGACAGTGGCTACACCTTC. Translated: CASSIQDSGYTF.

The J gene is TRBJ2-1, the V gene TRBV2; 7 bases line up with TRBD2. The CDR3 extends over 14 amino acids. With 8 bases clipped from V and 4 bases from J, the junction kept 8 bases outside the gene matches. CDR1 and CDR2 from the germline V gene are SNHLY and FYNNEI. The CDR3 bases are TGTGCCAGCGCTAGACTAGCCCAGTACAATGAGCAGTTCTTC. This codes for CASARLAQYNEQFF.

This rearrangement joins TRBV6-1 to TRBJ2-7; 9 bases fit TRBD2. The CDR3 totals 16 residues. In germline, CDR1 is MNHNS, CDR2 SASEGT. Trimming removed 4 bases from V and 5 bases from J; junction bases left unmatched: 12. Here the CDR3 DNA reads TGTGCCAGCAGTGCCCCGGGGAGCGGGAGGCTCAACGAGCAGTACTTC. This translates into CASSAPGSGRLNEQYF.

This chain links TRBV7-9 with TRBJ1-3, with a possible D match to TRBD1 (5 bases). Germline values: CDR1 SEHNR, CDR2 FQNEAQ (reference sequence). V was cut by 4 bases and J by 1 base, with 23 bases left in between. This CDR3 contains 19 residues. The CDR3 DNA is TGTGCCAGCAGCTCGGATTTCTACGCAGGGATAGAATCTGGAAACACCATATATTTT. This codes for CASSSDFYAGIESGNTIYF. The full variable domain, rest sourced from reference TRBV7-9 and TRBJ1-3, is DTGVSQNPRHKITKRGQNVTFRCDPISEHNRLYWYRQTLGQGPEFLTYFQNEAQLEKSRLLSDRFSAERPKGSFSTLEIQRTEQGDSAMYLCASSSDFYAGIESGNTIYFGEGSWLTVV.

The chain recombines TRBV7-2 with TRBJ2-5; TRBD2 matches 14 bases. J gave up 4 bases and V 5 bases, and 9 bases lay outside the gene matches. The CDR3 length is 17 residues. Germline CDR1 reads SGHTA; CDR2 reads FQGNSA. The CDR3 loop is CASSSIPGLAGAETQYF. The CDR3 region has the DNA TGTGCCAGCAGCAGCATCCCGGGACTAGCGGGGGCAGAGACCCAGTACTTC.

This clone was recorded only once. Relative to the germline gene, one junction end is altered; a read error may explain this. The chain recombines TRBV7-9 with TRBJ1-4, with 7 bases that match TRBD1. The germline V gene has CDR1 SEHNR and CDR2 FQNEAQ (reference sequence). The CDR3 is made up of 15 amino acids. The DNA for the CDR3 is TGTTCCAGCAGCTCCCGACAGGGAACTAATGAAAAACTGTTTTTT. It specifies CSSSSRQGTNEKLFF.